This passage covers 7 T cell receptor beta chains from one sample sequenced in a study of T-cell memory formation after mild COVID-19. Each CDR3 protein is one row after TCRdb ran MiXCR on the 5' RACE reads. The sample holds about 560,000 distinct CDR3 sequences, roughly 22% seen once. The sequencing sample was made of PBMCs or a T cell subset sorted from them (not recorded which). The receptors derive from an adult woman who had mild COVID-19 (a few samples of this study predate the infection). Cell type and time point are not known.

This clonotype turned up a few times. J is TRBJ1-1 and V is TRBV20-1; D is undetermined. The V end was cut by 3 bases, the J end by 0 bases, with 8 bases between. CDR1 DFQATT and CDR2 SNEGSKA come from the germline V gene (reference sequence). CDR3 length equals 13 residues. The CDR3 loop reads CSASRQLNTEAFF. CDR3 coding DNA: TGCAGTGCTAGTCGGCAGTTGAACACTGAAGCTTTCTTT.

The CDR3 protein is CASSLEGGFQPQHF. CDR3 DNA sequence: TGTGCCAGCAGCTTAGAGGGAGGTTTTCAGCCCCAGCATTTT. The chain links TRBV7-3 to TRBJ1-5; the D is unclear. The germline V and J ends were trimmed by 2 bases and 6 bases, with 11 bases remaining between them. Germline loops: CDR1 SGHTA, CDR2 FQGTGA. CDR3 length: 14 amino acids.

This clonotype was counted many times. This rearrangement joins TRBV29-1 to TRBJ2-4; D is uncertain. Germline-derived CDR1 and CDR2 are SQVTM and ANQGSEA. Trimming cost V 7 bases and J 9 bases, with 25 bases left between them. This CDR3 comprises 15 residues. The CDR3 here is CSADPIPDAPAIQYF. CDR3 nucleotide sequence: TGCAGCGCAGACCCGATACCCGACGCTCCGGCCATTCAGTACTTC.

This clonotype was counted at least ten times. The chain employs TRBV3-1 and TRBJ2-7, with D tentatively TRBD2 (5 bases). The germline V and J ends were trimmed by 4 bases and 3 bases, with 10 bases remaining between them. This CDR3 has 13 residues. Germline V gene data show CDR1 as LGHDT and CDR2 as YNNKEL (reference sequence). The CDR3 region is CASSPGLVYEQYF. DNA of the CDR3: TGTGCCAGCAGCCCCGGACTGGTCTACGAGCAGTACTTC.

This clonotype was counted many times. V gene TRBV4-2 combines with J gene TRBJ2-3; a possible D gene is TRBD1 (6 bases). V gave up 0 bases and J gave up 3 bases, with 16 bases separating them. Looked up from germline, CDR1 is LGHNA and CDR2 is YNFKEQ. CDR3 length: 17 amino acids. CDR3 protein: CASSQEVGDTSTDTQYF. Written as DNA, the CDR3 is TGTGCCAGCAGCCAAGAGGTAGGGGACACATCTACAGATACGCAGTATTTT.

This chain connects TRBV3-1 to TRBJ1-6; no clear D gene. V lost 0 bases and J lost 7, with 7 bases in between. Germline V gives CDR1 LGHDT, CDR2 YNNKEL (reference sequence). The length of the CDR3 is 14 residues. The CDR3 loop reads CASSQDWRNSPLHF. CDR3 DNA: TGTGCCAGCAGCCAAGATTGGAGGAATTCACCCCTCCACTTT.

The rearrangement joins TRBV9 to TRBJ2-3, with D possibly matching TRBD2 (7 bases). Trimming removed 3 bases from V and 5 bases from J, with 13 bases in between. Germline-derived CDR1 and CDR2 are SGDLS and YYNGEE. There are 14 residues in the CDR3. The CDR3 DNA follows: TGTGCCAGCAGCGCCGGGGGGCCGGGAGATACGCAGTATTTT. As protein: CASSAGGPGDTQYF.